The entry below gives a single T cell receptor beta chain sequence along with its context. This clone's antigen is unknown. The record has no base qualities; no much larger clone is one base away. The entry originates in a study of STAT5B mutations in CD4+ large granular lymphocyte leukemia (dated by TCRdb to 2021 to 2024). Regarding the study in general: Among the healthy controls, the CDR3 'QG' motif was associated with a particular HLA allele. TCRbeta repertoires of CD4+ T-cell large granular lymphocyte leukemia patients were compared with those of healthy blood donors. Flow cytometry performed on FACSCanto II or FACSVerse showed that the purified fractions had more than 95% purity among lymphocytes. What the research found in general, with its limitations: Compared with healthy CD4+ repertoires, CD4-sorted patient repertoires appeared more clonal, and this difference remained even after the putative leukemic clones were removed. The main leukemic clonotypes were found to be private to each patient, although roughly a quarter of the main leukemic clonotypes were detected at low frequency in the non-leukemic repertoires of other patients. TRBV06-family usage was enriched among the top patient clones (8/27) compared with healthy controls (2/35). The data were not HLA-matched, and the relatively small sample size could explain the higher clonality seen in CD4+ compared with CD8+ T-LGLL.

The healthy controls were 35 or so blood donors, and the buffy coats of these donors were supplied by the Finnish Red Cross blood service. All TCR-sequenced material derived from peripheral blood: patient blood samples and healthy donor buffy coats. Peripheral blood mononuclear cells were isolated by Ficoll-Hypaque gradient centrifugation. For the healthy controls, CD4+ cells were obtained from buffy coats by magnetic purification. The Gentra Puregene Cell and Tissue kit was used to extract genomic DNA, and a Qubit 2.0 fluorometer was used to measure the amount of genomic DNA. The immunoSEQ assay at survey resolution was used to sequence TCRbeta rearrangements from genomic DNA. For the original study's pipeline: A lowest detectable productive clonotype frequency of 2.59 x 10-5 was observed in the TCR sequencing data. Only productive TCRbeta rearrangements, defined as complete and in-frame sequences, were included in the analyses. Sample clonality was computed as Simpson clonality in the immunoSEQ Analyzer version 3.0. Clones were grouped by frequency into very rare, small, medium, large (1-20%) or hyperexpanded (>20%) categories. Generation probabilities were estimated with OLGA 1.2.3, V-gene circos plots were generated with VDJtools, specificities were searched for in VDJdb, and CDR3 motifs were identified with GLIPH. Entries here come from immuneACCESS through TCRdb and include only in-frame sequences with V and J called. Some clones fail to appear in such tables; in the studies checked, an unresolved V gene covers under half of the shortfall, and the cause of the remainder is unknown. The V and J calls and the clone size are those of that table, but D and trimming were determined from the DNA. Across this sample there are around 47,000 clones, with about 80% seen only once. The top ten clonotypes cover approximately 0.4% of the sample.

CDR1 and CDR2 were assigned from the germline V gene as LGHNT and FRNRAP. The germline V end is reduced by 6 bases and the J end by 4 bases; junction bases left unmatched: 12. The CDR3 holds 16 amino acids from the cysteine to the phenylalanine. Just CDR3 DNA is preserved here, 48 bases in frame from base 1. The chain is made from TRBV12-5 and TRBJ1-5; a stretch of 7 junction bases matches TRBD1. This TCR derives from a human donor in good health. The material sequenced was CD4+ T cells from blood buffy coats. The CDR3 protein is CASGFVWDSGNQPQHF. The nucleotide sequence reads as follows: TGTGCTAGTGGGTTTGTATGGGACAGCGGTAATCAGCCCCAGCATTTT. Reference TRBV12-5 and TRBJ1-5 genes cover what lies past the CDR3, so the full variable domain is DARVTQTPRHKVTEMGQEVTMRCQPILGHNTVFWYRQTMMQGLELLAYFRNRAPLDDSGMPKDRFSAEMPDATLATLKIQPSEPRDSAVYFCASGFVWDSGNQPQHFGDGTRLSIL.